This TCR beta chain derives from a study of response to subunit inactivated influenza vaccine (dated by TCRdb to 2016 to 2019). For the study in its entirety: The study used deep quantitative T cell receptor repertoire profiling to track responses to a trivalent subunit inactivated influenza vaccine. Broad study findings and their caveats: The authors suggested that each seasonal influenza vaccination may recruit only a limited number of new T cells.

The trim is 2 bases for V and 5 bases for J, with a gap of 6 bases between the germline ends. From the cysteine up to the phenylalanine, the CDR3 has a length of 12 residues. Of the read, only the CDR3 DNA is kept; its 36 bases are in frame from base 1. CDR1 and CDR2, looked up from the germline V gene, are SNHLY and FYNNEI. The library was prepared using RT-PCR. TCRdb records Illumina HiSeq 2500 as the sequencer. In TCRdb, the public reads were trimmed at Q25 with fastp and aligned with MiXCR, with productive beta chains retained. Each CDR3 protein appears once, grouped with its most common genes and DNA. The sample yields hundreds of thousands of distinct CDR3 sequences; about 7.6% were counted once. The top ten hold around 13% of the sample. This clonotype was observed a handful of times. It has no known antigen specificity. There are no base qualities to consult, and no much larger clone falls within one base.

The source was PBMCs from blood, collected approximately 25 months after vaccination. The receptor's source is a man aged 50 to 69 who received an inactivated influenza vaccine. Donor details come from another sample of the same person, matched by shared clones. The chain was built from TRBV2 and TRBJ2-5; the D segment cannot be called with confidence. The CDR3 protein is CASSERPETQYF. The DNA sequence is TGTGCCAGCAGTGAAAGGCCGGAGACCCAGTACTTC.